What follows are 31 T cell receptor beta chains derived from one specimen sequenced in a study of human T cells and chemical hapten exposure. TCRdb reprocessed the RACE reads with MiXCR, giving one entry per CDR3 protein. The repertoire consists of roughly 38,000 distinct CDR3 sequences, with 6.5% to 8% occurring once and the leading ten covering 1.3%. The sample's time point: pre-sensitization, week 0. The treatment: therapeutic diphenylcyclopropenone sensitization with weekly scalp DPC. The sequences come from whole blood, collected in connection with sensitization to the hapten diphenylcyclopropenone (DPC). These receptors originate from a woman aged 50 to 60 with alopecia areata. Some clones in this sample may be carry-over from other donors' samples.

This clonotype has a count of ten or more. This chain connects TRBV7-3 to TRBJ2-1; 12 positions agree with TRBD2. CDR1 is SGHTA, CDR2 FQGTGA, per germline. Trimming at V came to 5 bases and at J to 7 bases, leaving 6 bases not matched to a gene. CDR3 length: 15 residues. The CDR3 reads CASSLTSGSLNEQFF. The DNA of the CDR3 is TGTGCCAGCAGCCTGACTAGCGGGAGTTTAAATGAGCAGTTCTTC.

This clonotype was detected many times. This sequence joins TRBV7-9 and TRBJ2-2; 9 bases line up with TRBD2. CDR1 and CDR2 from the germline V gene are SEHNR and FQNEAQ (reference sequence). The CDR3 has 18 residues. V lost 0 bases to trimming and J lost 4 bases; unmatched junction nucleotides: 9. The CDR3 here is CASSLALSGSLSTGELFF. Here the CDR3 DNA reads TGTGCCAGCAGCTTAGCGCTTAGCGGGAGTTTGAGCACCGGGGAGCTGTTTTTT.

This clonotype was found many times. This sequence joins TRBV4-3 and TRBJ2-1, with D perhaps TRBD2 (6 bases). CDR3 length equals 16 residues. In germline, CDR1 is LGHNA, CDR2 YSLEER. Trimming removed 2 bases from V and 5 bases from J, with 16 bases in between. CDR3 in amino acids: CASSQRSGGPNNEQFF. The DNA of the CDR3 is TGCGCCAGCAGCCAAAGATCCGGAGGGCCGAACAATGAGCAGTTCTTC.

Only a few counts were recorded for this clonotype. The V call is TRBV11-2, the J call TRBJ2-3; 7 bases are shared with TRBD2. Germline V gene lookup returns CDR1 SGHAT and CDR2 FQNNGV. V shed 5 bases and J 5 bases; nucleotides not matched to a gene: 13. The CDR3 is made up of 16 amino acids. The CDR3 reads CASSLLTSADGDTQYF. In nucleotides, the CDR3 is TGTGCCAGCAGCCTCCTCACTAGCGCGGATGGAGATACGCAGTATTTT.

There are many counts of this clonotype. This chain joins TRBV23-1 and TRBJ2-7; 12 bases map to TRBD1. TRBV23-1 belongs to the ORF category, with a function that is uncertain. This CDR3 has 16 amino acids. The junction had 5 bases not matched to a gene; V was cut back by 3 bases and J by 2 bases. The CDR3 DNA reads TGCGCCAGCAGTCAGTCGGGACAGGGGGCGGCCTACGAGCAGTACTTC. It is translated as CASSQSGQGAAYEQYF.

This clonotype was picked up many times. The genes are TRBV29-1 and TRBJ1-1; D is perhaps TRBD1 (5 bases). V was cut by 6 bases and J by 5 bases, with 16 bases left in between. The germline V gene has CDR1 SQVTM and CDR2 ANQGSEA. The CDR3 spans 13 residues. The CDR3 spells CSVHWGVETEAFF. The CDR3 region has the DNA TGCAGCGTCCACTGGGGGGTAGAGACTGAAGCTTTCTTT.

Ten or more counts support this clonotype. The chain links TRBV29-1 to TRBJ1-1; D not certain. The V and J ends lost 6 bases and 1 base respectively, with 9 bases between them. There are 12 residues in the CDR3. The germline V gene encodes CDR1 SQVTM and CDR2 ANQGSEA. The CDR3 bases are TGCAGCGTAGGGCGGACGAACACTGAAGCTTTCTTT. This encodes CSVGRTNTEAFF.

This clonotype was detected ten times or more. The chain has TRBV7-3 and TRBJ2-1, with D perhaps TRBD2 (6 bases). The CDR3 is 15 residues long. Trimming left V 5 bases short and J 0 bases short, with 11 bases between. Per the germline V gene, CDR1 is SGHTA and CDR2 is FQGTGA. DNA of the CDR3: TGTGCCAGCAGCCCCCAGCGGGCCTCCTACAATGAGCAGTTCTTC. Encoded protein: CASSPQRASYNEQFF.

The sample holds many counts of this clonotype. The chain uses TRBV27 and TRBJ2-1; 12 bases agree with TRBD2. The V segment lost 4 bases and the J segment 0 bases; nucleotides outside the gene matches: 7. From germline, CDR1 is MNHEY and CDR2 SMNVEV (reference sequence). The CDR3 consists of 18 residues. The CDR3 protein is CASSSPGLAGSSYNEQFF. CDR3 nucleotides: TGTGCCAGCAGTTCGCCCGGACTAGCGGGGAGCTCCTACAATGAGCAGTTCTTC.

The sample holds many counts of this clonotype. V gene TRBV10-3 combines with J gene TRBJ1-5; D remains unclear. Trimming shortened V by 5 bases and J by 0 bases, and 20 bases separated the two germline ends. Germline CDR1 reads ENHRY; CDR2 reads SYGVKD. The CDR3 runs 18 residues. In DNA form, the CDR3 reads TGTGCCATCAGTCCCTATCCAGGTGGCGTGGATAGCAATCAGCCCCAGCATTTT. Its protein product is CAISPYPGGVDSNQPQHF.

The chain combines TRBV6-2 or TRBV6-3 with TRBJ1-1; a possible D gene is TRBD1 (6 bases). CDR1 is MNHEY, CDR2 SVGEGT, per germline. V dropped 7 bases and J dropped 8 bases, with 17 bases sitting between them. CDR3 length: 13 amino acids. In DNA, the CDR3 is TGTGCCAGCAAGAACCAACCTGGGACAGAAGCTTTCTTT. This codes for CASKNQPGTEAFF.

This clonotype turned up a few times. The rearrangement joins TRBV6-2 or TRBV6-3 to TRBJ2-2; the D gene is possibly TRBD2 (6 bases). The germline gives CDR1 MNHEY, CDR2 SVGEGT. The CDR3 runs to 16 residues. V lost 10 bases to trimming and J lost 5 bases, with 23 bases between them. CDR3: CATRPRETGETGELFF. The DNA of the CDR3 is TGTGCCACCAGACCTAGGGAAACGGGAGAAACCGGGGAGCTGTTTTTT.

This clonotype appeared a single time. Just one base apart from a much larger clone, this may be a read error. The chain has TRBV5-1 and TRBJ2-7; D is unresolved. CDR1 and CDR2 (germline): SGHRS, YFSETQ. The CDR3 length is 9 residues. This CDR3 reads CVTPYEQYF. CDR3 nucleotides: TGCGTCACCCCGTACGAGCAGTACTTC.

Of note for this clonotype: A read error may explain this, as a much larger clone is one base away. The conserved phenylalanine or tryptophan normally closing the CDR3 is absent here, so this likely arose from a read error. J is TRBJ2-3 and V is TRBV7-2; D gene unclear. Germline V gene lookup returns CDR1 SGHTA and CDR2 FQGNSA. V was trimmed by 0 bases and J by 6 bases, leaving 7 bases between them. CDR3 length: 13 amino acids. Written as DNA, the CDR3 is TGTGCCAGCAGCTTAGCCGGTAGCGATACGCAGTATATT. As protein: CASSLAGSDTQYI.

This clonotype was counted ten times or more. The rearrangement joins TRBV27 to TRBJ2-2; weak D call: TRBD2 (5 bases). The CDR3 covers 13 residues. Trimming removed 6 bases at V and 8 bases at J, with 13 bases between. From germline, CDR1 is MNHEY and CDR2 SMNVEV (reference sequence). The CDR3 here is CASSPLGGGELFF. As DNA, the CDR3 is TGTGCCAGCAGCCCCCTTGGAGGAGGGGAGCTGTTTTTT.

In its sample, this clonotype was seen many times. V usage is TRBV18 and J usage is TRBJ2-2; unclear D gene. The V end was cut by 1 base, the J end by 4 bases, with 1 base between. The germline V gene encodes CDR1 KGHSH and CDR2 LQKENI. This CDR3 is built from 12 residues. The DNA for the CDR3 is TGTGCCAGCTCACCACGCACCGGGGAGCTGTTTTTT. Its translation: CASSPRTGELFF. Full variable domain (outside the CDR3, taken from reference TRBV18 and TRBJ2-2): NAGVMQNPRHLVRRRGQEARLRCSPMKGHSHVYWYRQLPEEGLKFMVYLQKENIIDESGMPKERFSAEFPKEGPSILRIQQVVRGDSAAYFCASSPRTGELFFGEGSRLTVL.

The V call is TRBV7-8, the J call TRBJ2-1; D is tentatively TRBD1 or TRBD2 (5 bases each). The CDR3 totals 15 residues. V was cut by 1 base and J by 3 bases, with 10 bases left in between. The germline V gene encodes CDR1 SGHVS and CDR2 FQNEAQ. DNA for the CDR3: TGTGCCAGCAGCTTAGGGGGACCCCGCTACAATGAGCAGTTCTTC. Translating gives CASSLGGPRYNEQFF.

This clonotype was observed at least ten times. The V and J genes are TRBV4-3 and TRBJ1-4; D gene ambiguous. CDR3 length: 12 amino acids. Per the germline V gene, CDR1 is LGHNA and CDR2 is YSLEER. Trimming took off 0 bases at V and 8 bases at J, with 4 bases between the two ends. The CDR3 nucleotides are TGCGCCAGCAGCCAAGAGGGAGAAAAACTGTTTTTT. Translated: CASSQEGEKLFF.

CDR3 region: CAISEKFGESPLHF. The CDR3 region has the DNA TGTGCCATCAGTGAAAAGTTCGGGGAGTCACCCCTCCACTTT. This chain links TRBV10-3 with TRBJ1-6, with unresolved D. Looked up from germline, CDR1 is ENHRY and CDR2 is SYGVKD. The germline V and J ends were trimmed by 3 bases and 10 bases, with 13 bases remaining between them. The CDR3 contains 14 residues.

This clonotype was seen more than once but under ten times. This chain joins TRBV7-6 and TRBJ1-2; 7 bases align to TRBD1. The germline CDR1 and CDR2 sequences are SGHVS and FNYEAQ. The CDR3 totals 15 residues. With 0 bases clipped from V and 5 bases from J, the junction kept 6 bases outside the gene matches. This chain's CDR3 is CASSLAQDRPYGYTF. CDR3 bases: TGTGCCAGCAGCTTAGCGCAGGACAGGCCTTATGGCTACACCTTC.

This clonotype was seen ten or more times. The V gene is TRBV24-1, the J gene TRBJ2-1; TRBD2 aligns across 10 bases. The trim removed 4 bases at V and 9 bases at J, leaving 5 bases unmatched. The CDR3 is 14 amino acids. Germline assignment: CDR1 KGHDR and CDR2 SFDVKD. CDR3 region: CATSELAGVGEQFF. The CDR3 DNA follows: TGTGCCACCAGTGAGCTAGCGGGAGTTGGTGAGCAGTTCTTC.

This clonotype was counted many times. In DNA, the CDR3 is TGTGCCAGCAGCTTGGGGACCCAAGGCTCCTACGAGCAGTACTTC. Translation: CASSLGTQGSYEQYF. The chain uses TRBV5-4 and TRBJ2-7; no reliable D call. V dropped 0 bases and J dropped 0 bases, with 10 bases sitting between them. The CDR3 spans 15 residues. CDR1 SGHNT and CDR2 YYREEE come from the germline V gene (reference sequence).

This clonotype has a count of ten or more. This chain links TRBV11-3 with TRBJ2-1, with D possibly matching TRBD2 (6 bases). CDR3 length equals 14 residues. Trimming pared 5 bases from V and 9 bases from J, leaving 17 bases between. Per germline, CDR1 SGHNT and CDR2 YENEEA. This CDR3 reads CASSPGPPGGEQFF. The CDR3 region has the DNA TGTGCCAGCAGCCCCGGGCCTCCCGGGGGTGAGCAGTTCTTC.

This clonotype was counted ten times or more. V and J are TRBV20-1 and TRBJ2-3; D call uncertain. Germline V lookup: CDR1 DFQATT, CDR2 SNEGSKA (reference sequence). The CDR3 has 14 residues. V lost 0 bases and J lost 9, with 16 bases in between. CDR3 region: CSARDNYDTGTQYF. The CDR3 region has the DNA TGCAGTGCTAGAGATAATTATGACACCGGGACGCAGTATTTT.

With regard to this clonotype: A read error may explain this, as a much larger clone is one base away. The V gene is TRBV18, the J gene TRBJ1-6, with a tentative D call TRBD1 (6 bases). Per germline, CDR1 KGHSH and CDR2 LQKENI. This CDR3 comprises 14 residues. Trimming took off 3 bases at V and 14 bases at J, with 17 bases between the two ends. DNA for the CDR3: TGTGCCAGCTCACCGGAAGGGGGGGAGTCATCCCTCCACTTT. Encoded protein: CASSPEGGESSLHF.

There are many counts of this clonotype. The chain couples TRBV7-8 to TRBJ2-2; no definite D call. Trimming stripped 2 bases from V and 1 base from J, with 8 bases between. Germline loops: CDR1 SGHVS, CDR2 FQNEAQ. CDR3 length: 15 amino acids. The CDR3 is CASSLRQMNTGELFF. The CDR3 DNA sequence: TGTGCCAGCAGCTTAAGGCAGATGAACACCGGGGAGCTGTTTTTT.

This clonotype has at least ten counts. Written as DNA, the CDR3 is TGCAGTCGTCCGGGACAGGGGTACAATGAGCAGTTCTTC. It encodes CSRPGQGYNEQFF. This chain joins TRBV20-1 and TRBJ2-1, with TRBD1 matching 10 bases. V was pared by 8 bases and J by 4 bases, with 5 bases of the junction left unmatched. The CDR3 has 13 amino acids. Germline lookup yields CDR1 DFQATT and CDR2 SNEGSKA (reference sequence).

The J gene is TRBJ2-6, the V gene TRBV6-2 or TRBV6-3; D ambiguous. V was cut by 3 bases and J by 0 bases, with 3 bases left in between. Germline loops: CDR1 MNHEY, CDR2 SVGEGT. The CDR3 runs to 14 residues. The CDR3 DNA sequence: TGTGCCAGCAGTTATGGCTCTGGGGCCAACGTCCTGACTTTC. This sequence encodes CASSYGSGANVLTF.

The chain uses TRBV2 and TRBJ2-2; no clear D. Germline-derived CDR1 and CDR2 are SNHLY and FYNNEI. This CDR3 contains 13 residues. Trimming took off 7 bases at V and 6 bases at J, with 12 bases between the two ends. CDR3 sequence (DNA): TGTGCCAGCACCCCTTCCCGAGCCGGGGAGCTGTTTTTT. This translates into CASTPSRAGELFF.

By sample fraction, this clonotype is medium-sized (0.01 to 0.1%). The V call is TRBV12-3 or TRBV12-4, the J call TRBJ1-3, with 7 bases lining up with TRBD1. Trimming took 6 bases from V and 5 from J; bases not matched to a gene: 7. This CDR3 region has 14 residues. CDR3 sequence: CASSPTGIRNTIYF. The CDR3 DNA reads TGTGCCAGCAGCCCGACAGGGATCAGAAACACCATATATTTT.

The rearrangement links TRBV2 to TRBJ2-2; 11 nucleotides line up with TRBD2. The length of the CDR3 is 16 residues. Germline V CDR1 and CDR2: SNHLY, FYNNEI. Losses at the gene ends were 7 bases for V and 2 bases for J; bases not matched to a gene: 6. CDR3 bases: TGTGCCAGCATCCCGGGACTAGCGGCCAACACCGGGGAGCTGTTTTTT. Translating gives CASIPGLAANTGELFF.